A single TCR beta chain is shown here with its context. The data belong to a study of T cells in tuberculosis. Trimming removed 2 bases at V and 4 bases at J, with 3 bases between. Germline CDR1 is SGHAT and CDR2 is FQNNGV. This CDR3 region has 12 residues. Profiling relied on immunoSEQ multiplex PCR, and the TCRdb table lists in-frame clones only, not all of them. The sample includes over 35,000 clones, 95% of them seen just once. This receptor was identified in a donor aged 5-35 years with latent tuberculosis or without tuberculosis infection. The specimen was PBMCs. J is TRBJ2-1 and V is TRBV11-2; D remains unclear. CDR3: CASSLSYNEQFF. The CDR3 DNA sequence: TGTGCCAGCAGCTTATCTTACAATGAGCAGTTCTTC.